This T cell receptor beta chain derives from a study of blood T cell repertoires in COVID-19. Overall study context: Spain, Italy and the United States supplied samples that represented acute and convalescent COVID-19. The cDNA or gDNA used as material had been derived from T cells, B-cell-depleted T cells, or PBMCs.

Germline lookup yields CDR1 SGHRS and CDR2 YFSETQ. The length of the CDR3 is 16 residues. The ends lost 4 bases at V and 1 base at J; junction bases unmatched: 7. The table came from immunoSEQ multiplex PCR; TCRdb's copy has only in-frame clones and leaves some out. Of 350,000 to 450,000 clones listed, 80% to 90% are singletons. The origin of this receptor is a man younger than 40 who had recovered from COVID-19. The specimen sequenced was PBMCs or T cells enriched from blood (not recorded which). The chain is built from TRBV5-1 and TRBJ2-2, with 7 positions matching TRBD1. The CDR3 protein is CASSVLGTENTGELFF. DNA for the CDR3: TGCGCCAGCAGCGTACTCGGGACAGAGAACACCGGGGAGCTGTTTTTT.